This TCR beta chain was recorded in a study of response to subunit inactivated influenza vaccine. Study-wide results and limits: Few additional T cells are recruited per seasonal influenza vaccination, authors suggested.

As concerns this clonotype: As yet, its antigen is unknown.

TCRdb used MiXCR to reprocess the RT-PCR reads, holding one entry per CDR3 protein. Here the sample spans 500,000 to 600,000 distinct CDR3 sequences, approximately 10% being singletons. The junction had 6 bases not matched to a gene; V was cut back by 5 bases and J by 4 bases. The germline CDR1 and CDR2 sequences are DFQATT and SNEGSKA (reference sequence). CDR3 size: 15 residues. A further study also used this sample, focusing on T cells expressing NK-cell markers. As that study records: The authors generated TCR beta cDNA through 5'RACE template switching with UMIs. Eight donors were sequenced, of whom seven were HCMV-seropositive, while the remaining one was HCMV-seronegative. Dominant NKG2C+ clonotypes in a handful of donors made up roughly 1.0-7.0% of CD8+ T cells. Clones of NKG2C+ T cells that had expanded were of unclear HCMV specificity.

The chain joins TRBV20-1 to TRBJ2-3; 13 positions agree with TRBD2. The sequence came from a man over 45 who received an inactivated influenza vaccine. This material consisted of PBMCs from blood, taken on the day of vaccination. CDR3: CSAGGLAGVSDTQYF. CDR3 bases: TGCAGTGCTGGAGGACTAGCGGGAGTTTCAGATACGCAGTATTTT.